This passage covers 30 T cell receptor beta chains from one sample sequenced in a study of radiation and T cells in renal cell carcinoma. Profiled with immunoSEQ multiplex PCR; TCRdb holds only in-frame clones, not every one. The sample contains about 150,000 clones, around 89% of which appear only once. Time point noted: baseline pretreatment blood. Treatment: 15 Gy SBRT to primary tumor, nephrectomy 4 weeks later. The source was blood, collected from a patient whose treatment included radiotherapy and nephrectomy. The receptor set was obtained from a woman between 65 and 79 years old with renal cell carcinoma.

This chain uses TRBV27 with TRBJ1-5; D uncertain. Per germline, CDR1 MNHEY and CDR2 SMNVEV (reference sequence). The CDR3 has 12 residues. Trimming took off 3 bases at V and 2 bases at J, with 2 bases between the two ends. Written as DNA, the CDR3 is TGTGCCAGCAGTTTTCGCAATCAGCCCCAGCATTTT. Its protein product is CASSFRNQPQHF.

The V and J genes are TRBV9 and TRBJ2-5; TRBD1 matches at 9 bases. Germline values: CDR1 SGDLS, CDR2 YYNGEE. Losses at the gene ends were 0 bases for V and 0 bases for J; bases not matched to a gene: 12. The CDR3 is made up of 19 amino acids. CDR3 sequence (DNA): TGTGCCAGCAGCGTAGCTATCGGGACAGGGTCTAAAGACCAAGAGACCCAGTACTTC. Its protein is CASSVAIGTGSKDQETQYF.

The chain joins TRBV5-4 to TRBJ2-2; 7 bases fit TRBD2. V dropped 0 bases and J dropped 1; count of bases not matched to a gene: 0. The CDR3 runs 15 residues. Germline loops: CDR1 SGHNT, CDR2 YYREEE (reference sequence). CDR3 loop: CASSLGTRNTGELFF. As DNA, the CDR3 is TGTGCCAGCAGCTTGGGGACTAGGAACACCGGGGAGCTGTTTTTT.

The chain carries TRBV7-9 and TRBJ1-2; D remains unclear. V lost 1 base, J lost 0 bases, and 6 bases lay in between. The CDR3 sequence is 14 residues long. Germline V gives CDR1 SEHNR, CDR2 FQNEAQ (reference sequence). The CDR3 region has the DNA TGTGCCAGCAGCTTAGGGGCAGCTAACTATGGCTACACCTTC. It specifies CASSLGAANYGYTF.

CDR3 sequence: CASSLVQSNYGYTF. DNA for the CDR3: TGCGCCAGCAGCTTGGTTCAGTCTAACTATGGCTACACCTTC. The rearrangement joins TRBV5-1 to TRBJ1-2; D unclear. This CDR3 is built from 14 residues. From germline, CDR1 is SGHRS and CDR2 YFSETQ. V was shortened by 0 bases and J by 0 bases, with 6 bases between the two germline ends. Full variable domain (outside the CDR3, taken from reference TRBV5-1 and TRBJ1-2): KAGVTQTPRYLIKTRGQQVTLSCSPISGHRSVSWYQQTPGQGLQFLFEYFSETQRNKGNFPGRFSGRQFSNSRSEMNVSTLELGDSALYLCASSLVQSNYGYTFGSGTRLTVV.

The rearrangement uses TRBV11-3 and TRBJ2-7, with TRBD2 matching over 9 bases. Germline CDR1 SGHNT, CDR2 YENEEA. With V trimmed by 2 bases and J by 7 bases, 6 bases remained unmatched. This CDR3 contains 14 residues. CDR3 sequence: CASSLLAGSEEQYF. As DNA, the CDR3 is TGTGCCAGCAGCTTACTAGCGGGGTCGGAAGAGCAGTACTTC.

J is TRBJ1-5 and V is TRBV7-2, with a weak D call TRBD1 (6 bases). The V gene's germline CDR1 is SGHTA and CDR2 FQGNSA. CDR3 length equals 14 residues. V lost 5 bases and J 4 bases, leaving 12 bases between the germline ends. The CDR3 sequence: CASSTDRLNQPQHF. The CDR3, as DNA: TGTGCCAGCAGCACGGACAGACTTAATCAGCCCCAGCATTTT.

The chain uses TRBV28 and TRBJ1-5, with D perhaps matching TRBD1 (6 bases). This CDR3 is 16 amino acids long. Looked up from germline, CDR1 is MDHEN and CDR2 is SYDVKM. Between the trimmed V and J ends, which lost 3 bases and 6 bases, there was a span of 18 bases. CDR3 sequence: CASSFAPGGGGQPQHF. CDR3 coding DNA: TGTGCCAGCAGTTTCGCCCCCGGGGGAGGGGGTCAGCCCCAGCATTTT.

This sequence joins TRBV28 and TRBJ1-2; D unclear. Trimming shortened V by 8 bases and J by 1 base, and 5 bases separated the two germline ends. This CDR3 is 11 amino acids long. CDR1 is MDHEN, CDR2 SYDVKM, per germline. CDR3 region: CASASNYGYTF. DNA for the CDR3: TGTGCCAGCGCCAGTAACTATGGCTACACCTTC.

This chain connects TRBV11-2 to TRBJ2-7; 7 nucleotides match TRBD2. The germline V gene encodes CDR1 SGHAT and CDR2 FQNNGV. The trim removed 3 bases at V and 3 bases at J, leaving 2 bases unmatched. CDR3 length: 13 amino acids. The DNA for the CDR3 is TGTGCCAGCAGCTTCGGGGGGTTCTACGAGCAGTACTTC. Translated: CASSFGGFYEQYF.

The J gene is TRBJ2-3, the V gene TRBV5-1; D unclear. The CDR3 covers 12 residues. Trimming removed 7 bases at V and 1 base at J, with 7 bases between. CDR1 is SGHRS, CDR2 YFSETQ, per germline. The DNA of the CDR3 is TGCGCCAGCCTTACAGGCACAGATACGCAGTATTTT. Amino acid sequence: CASLTGTDTQYF.

The rearrangement joins TRBV11-2 to TRBJ1-6; D is perhaps TRBD1 (6 bases). V lost 1 base and J 10 bases, leaving 11 bases between the germline ends. Germline loops: CDR1 SGHAT, CDR2 FQNNGV. This CDR3 is 14 amino acids long. The CDR3 spells CASSLADSRSPLHF. For the CDR3, the DNA is TGTGCCAGCAGCTTAGCGGACAGTCGGTCACCCCTCCACTTT.

The V call is TRBV4-1, the J call TRBJ1-6; D possibly corresponds to TRBD1 (5 bases). The V end was cut by 1 base, the J end by 7 bases, with 20 bases between. CDR3 length equals 18 residues. Germline-derived CDR1 and CDR2 are MGHRA and YSYEKL. CDR3 residues: CASSQVGGRHNRNSPLHF. As DNA, the CDR3 is TGCGCCAGCAGCCAAGTCGGGGGGAGGCATAATAGAAATTCACCCCTCCACTTT.

The chain has TRBV4-3 and TRBJ1-3, with 8 bases that match TRBD1. Germline values: CDR1 LGHNA, CDR2 YSLEER. This CDR3 has 15 residues. J was trimmed by 5 bases and V by 1 base; bases with no gene match: 4. For the CDR3, the DNA is TGCGCCAGCAGCCAAGTAACAGGGGGACGAAACACCATATATTTT. This codes for CASSQVTGGRNTIYF.

The chain carries TRBV9 and TRBJ2-7; D possibly uses TRBD1 or TRBD2 (5 bases each). CDR1 and CDR2 from the germline V gene are SGDLS and YYNGEE. V lost 4 bases and J 0 bases, leaving 14 bases between the germline ends. The CDR3 is 15 residues long. The CDR3 region is CASSPRWGSSYEQYF. CDR3 nucleotide sequence: TGTGCCAGCAGCCCCCGGTGGGGGAGCTCCTACGAGCAGTACTTC. Full variable domain (outside the CDR3, taken from reference TRBV9 and TRBJ2-7): DSGVTQTPKHLITATGQRVTLRCSPRSGDLSVYWYQQSLDQGLQFLIQYYNGEERAKGNILERFSAQQFPDLHSELNLSSLELGDSALYFCASSPRWGSSYEQYFGPGTRLTVT.

V usage is TRBV6-1 and J usage is TRBJ2-3, with a weak D call TRBD2 (6 bases). The CDR3 is 14 amino acids. The V end lost 8 bases, the J end lost 1 base, and 13 bases lay between the germline ends. CDR1 and CDR2 (germline): MNHNS, SASEGT. The CDR3 nucleotides are TGTGCCAGCTTGAAGTGGGGGGGCACAGATACGCAGTATTTT. It is translated as CASLKWGGTDTQYF.

This clone came up a few times. This chain links TRBV10-3 with TRBJ1-1; D possibly corresponds to TRBD1 (5 bases). The CDR3 spans 13 residues. The V and J ends lost 4 bases and 6 bases respectively, with 12 bases between them. Germline CDR1 and CDR2: ENHRY and SYGVKD. For the CDR3, the DNA is TGTGCCATCAGTGGGGGCCAGACCGCTGAAGCTTTCTTT. Translation: CAISGGQTAEAFF.

On this clone itself: The junction differs from germline at one of its ends, possibly a read error. The chain joins TRBV7-2 to TRBJ1-1; D remains unclear. The CDR3 length is 13 residues. Germline CDR1 reads SGHTA; CDR2 reads FQGNSA. CDR3 in amino acids: CASNLMVDTEAFF. CDR3 DNA: TGTGCCAGCAACTTAATGGTTGACACTGAAGCTTTCTTT.

The V and J genes are TRBV5-6 and TRBJ2-5; 10 nucleotides line up with TRBD1. V was clipped by 4 bases and J by 2 bases; unmatched bases: 5. CDR1 SGHDT and CDR2 YYEEEE come from the germline V gene. CDR3 size: 15 residues. The CDR3 nucleotides read TGTGCCAGCAGCCCGGGGACAGGGGTGCAAGAGACCCAGTACTTC. Its translation: CASSPGTGVQETQYF. Filled out from reference TRBV5-6 and TRBJ2-5, the complete variable domain reads DAGVTQSPTHLIKTRGQQVTLRCSPKSGHDTVSWYQQALGQGPQFIFQYYEEEERQRGNFPDRFSGHQFPNYSSELNVNALLLGDSALYLCASSPGTGVQETQYFGPGTRLLVL.

The chain employs TRBV10-3 and TRBJ2-7; maybe TRBD2 (6 bases). V gave up 7 bases and J gave up 7 bases, with 17 bases separating them. This CDR3 comprises 13 residues. Germline V gives CDR1 ENHRY, CDR2 SYGVKD. Written as DNA, the CDR3 is TGTGCCATCACGCGGGACTCGGCGGGGGAGCAGTACTTC. Its translation: CAITRDSAGEQYF.

This clone showed up just a few times. The gene calls are TRBV30 and TRBJ1-4, with a weak D call TRBD1 (5 bases). CDR3 length equals 14 residues. V was pared by 0 bases and J by 8 bases, with 13 bases between. Germline assignment: CDR1 GTSNPN and CDR2 SVGIG (reference sequence). This chain's CDR3 is CAWSVRWGGEKLFF. CDR3 sequence (DNA): TGTGCCTGGAGTGTACGCTGGGGGGGAGAAAAACTGTTTTTT.

The CDR3 region has the DNA TGTGCCAGCAGTTACTACGGACAGGCGAACTATGGCTACACCTTC. It specifies CASSYYGQANYGYTF. The chain employs TRBV6-5 and TRBJ1-2, with 7 positions matching TRBD1. CDR1 and CDR2 from the germline V gene are MNHEY and SVGAGI. J gave up 2 bases and V 1 base, and 4 bases lay outside the gene matches. This CDR3 is built from 15 residues.

The chain carries TRBV7-8 and TRBJ2-2, with 8 positions matching TRBD1. Per the germline V gene, CDR1 is SGHVS and CDR2 is FQNEAQ. The CDR3 contains 16 residues. The V gene end was trimmed by 5 bases and the J gene end by 5 bases; junction bases not matched to a gene: 10. CDR3 region: CASSPRTGTGTGELFF. CDR3 in DNA: TGTGCCAGCAGCCCGAGGACAGGGACCGGGACCGGGGAGCTGTTTTTT.

This clone turned up a few times. This sequence joins TRBV6-1 and TRBJ2-2; D not resolved. The CDR3 is 12 amino acids. Trimming left V 2 bases short and J 6 bases short, with 4 bases between. In germline, CDR1 is MNHNS, CDR2 SASEGT. The CDR3, as DNA: TGTGCCAGCAGTGAACCCCCCGGGGAGCTGTTTTTT. Protein: CASSEPPGELFF.

The chain is built from TRBV2 and TRBJ2-5; 7 bases agree with TRBD1. This CDR3 has 12 amino acids. CDR1 and CDR2 from the germline V gene are SNHLY and FYNNEI. V lost 6 bases to trimming and J lost 5 bases; unmatched junction nucleotides: 3. The CDR3 DNA is TGTGCCAGCAGCACACAGGGGGAGACCCAGTACTTC. Translation: CASSTQGETQYF.

This chain joins TRBV28 and TRBJ2-5; 12 bases line up with TRBD1. Germline values: CDR1 MDHEN, CDR2 SYDVKM. CDR3 length equals 15 residues. The J segment lost 4 bases and the V segment lost 3 bases, leaving 3 bases of the junction unmatched. The CDR3 protein is CASSFRDRGRETQYF. The CDR3 region has the DNA TGTGCCAGCAGTTTTAGGGACAGGGGGCGAGAGACCCAGTACTTC. The variable domain in full, completed from reference TRBV28 and TRBJ2-5, reads DVKVTQSSRYLVKRTGEKVFLECVQDMDHENMFWYRQDPGLGLRLIYFSYDVKMKEKGDIPEGYSVSREKKERFSLILESASTNQTSMYLCASSFRDRGRETQYFGPGTRLLVL.

This chain uses TRBV19 with TRBJ1-3; D remains ambiguous. The CDR3 covers 13 residues. Trimming removed 8 bases from V and 0 bases from J, with 8 bases in between. Germline V gene sequence: CDR1 LNHDA, CDR2 SQIVND (reference sequence). In DNA form, the CDR3 reads TGTGCCAGTCGAGAAAGCTCTGGAAACACCATATATTTT. As protein: CASRESSGNTIYF.

This clone has a single count. The genes are TRBV10-3 and TRBJ1-2, with D unresolved. The V gene lost 2 bases and the J gene lost 8 bases, with 12 bases spanning the gap. The V gene's germline CDR1 is ENHRY and CDR2 SYGVKD. The CDR3 is 13 amino acids. CDR3 in DNA: TGTGCCATCAGTGAGCCGGTCCTTTTGGGCTACACCTTC. Translation gives CAISEPVLLGYTF.

The genes are TRBV25-1 and TRBJ1-3; D is unclear. There are 11 residues in the CDR3. Germline values: CDR1 MGHDK, CDR2 SYGVNS. Trimming pared 5 bases from V and 5 bases from J, leaving 4 bases between. The CDR3 protein is CASSPRNTIYF. The DNA for the CDR3 is TGTGCCAGCAGTCCTAGAAACACCATATATTTT.

The chain has TRBV7-2 and TRBJ1-3; D is unresolved. Germline V CDR1 and CDR2: SGHTA, FQGNSA. The CDR3 sequence is 16 residues long. V was cut by 2 bases and J by 0 bases, with 11 bases left in between. DNA of the CDR3: TGTGCCAGCAGCTTAACCCTAGAGTTCTCTGGAAACACCATATATTTT. Translated, it gives CASSLTLEFSGNTIYF.